The 30 T cell receptor beta chains presented below share a single source sample, sequenced in a study of cytomegalovirus exposure and HLA in healthy donors. Both 60 Vbeta primers and 13 Jbeta primers went into the PCR. Measured with immunoSEQ multiplex PCR; TCRdb has only the in-frame clones, and not every one. The sample consists of 150,000 to 200,000 clones, about 85% of them appearing once. What was sequenced was PBMCs. The receptors come from a man aged 18 to 29 in good health and CMV-seropositive.

The chain joins TRBV7-8 to TRBJ1-2; TRBD1 aligns across 10 bases. Germline assignment: CDR1 SGHVS and CDR2 FQNEAQ. The CDR3 has 18 amino acids. Losses at the gene ends were 0 bases for V and 5 bases for J; bases not matched to a gene: 12. CDR3 residues: CASSLAPPGQGFMYGYTF. CDR3 DNA sequence: TGTGCCAGCAGCTTAGCCCCCCCGGGACAGGGGTTTATGTATGGCTACACCTTC.

DNA for the CDR3: TGTGCCATCAGTCGGGACACCAGGGGCTACACCTTC. Translated: CAISRDTRGYTF. The chain is built from TRBV10-3 and TRBJ1-2; maybe TRBD1 (6 bases). This CDR3 has 12 residues. Germline-derived CDR1 and CDR2 are ENHRY and SYGVKD. Trimming left V 5 bases short and J 8 bases short, with 12 bases between.

This clone occurred once. The gene calls are TRBV5-6 and TRBJ2-2; no clear D. The CDR3 has 13 residues. Deletions cut 4 bases from V and 6 bases from J, with 10 bases between. CDR1 and CDR2 (germline): SGHDT, YYEEEE. This CDR3 is CASSLLRSGELFF. Written as DNA, the CDR3 is TGTGCCAGCAGCCTGCTCAGGTCCGGGGAGCTGTTTTTT.

The chain couples TRBV27 to TRBJ2-7, with 12 bases fitting TRBD2. This CDR3 comprises 16 residues. V gave up 2 bases and J gave up 2 bases; unmatched junction bases: 4. From germline, CDR1 is MNHEY and CDR2 SMNVEV (reference sequence). CDR3 residues: CASSLRLAGEPYEQYF. The CDR3 DNA follows: TGTGCCAGCAGTTTAAGACTAGCGGGAGAACCCTACGAGCAGTACTTC.

The CDR3 sequence: CAAGPAGEAFF. DNA of the CDR3: TGTGCCGCAGGGCCGGCCGGTGAAGCTTTCTTT. The chain has TRBV7-9 and TRBJ1-1; D possibly corresponds to TRBD1 (5 bases). V lost 11 bases and J 7 bases, leaving 14 bases between the germline ends. CDR1 and CDR2 (germline): SEHNR, FQNEAQ (reference sequence). The CDR3 has 11 amino acids.

This chain uses TRBV11-2 with TRBJ1-4; 8 nucleotides match TRBD1. V dropped 3 bases and J dropped 8; count of bases not matched to a gene: 8. Germline V gene sequence: CDR1 SGHAT, CDR2 FQNNGV. This CDR3 is 15 amino acids long. CDR3 protein: CASSFSAGGQEKLFF. The CDR3 coding sequence is TGTGCCAGCAGCTTTTCGGCAGGGGGCCAGGAAAAACTGTTTTTT. The complete variable domain, with remaining parts taken from reference TRBV11-2 and TRBJ1-4, reads EAGVAQSPRYKIIEKRQSVAFWCNPISGHATLYWYQQILGQGPKLLIQFQNNGVVDDSQLPKDRFSAERLKGVDSTLKIQPAKLEDSAVYLCASSFSAGGQEKLFFGSGTQLSVL.

The gene calls are TRBV5-4 and TRBJ2-5; D unclear. The CDR3 has 13 amino acids. Germline lookup yields CDR1 SGHNT and CDR2 YYREEE (reference sequence). The V end was cut by 5 bases, the J end by 2 bases, with 10 bases between. CDR3 in amino acids: CASRAAPQETQYF. CDR3 bases: TGTGCCAGCAGGGCCGCCCCTCAAGAGACCCAGTACTTC.

This clone was found once. The rearrangement uses TRBV19 and TRBJ1-2; TRBD1 aligns across 9 bases. The V segment lost 2 bases and the J segment 6 bases; nucleotides outside the gene matches: 4. The CDR3 is 14 amino acids. The germline V gene has CDR1 LNHDA and CDR2 SQIVND (reference sequence). The CDR3, as DNA: TGTGCCAGTAGTATACCACAGGGGGCGCATGGCTACACCTTC. Its protein product is CASSIPQGAHGYTF. The full variable domain, with the rest looked up from reference TRBV19 and TRBJ1-2, is DGGITQSPKYLFRKEGQNVTLSCEQNLNHDAMYWYRQDPGQGLRLIYYSQIVNDFQKGDIAEGYSVSREKKESFPLTVTSAQKNPTAFYLCASSIPQGAHGYTFGSGTRLTVV.

This clone was observed once. The chain links TRBV18 to TRBJ1-1; 7 bases are a match to TRBD1. The CDR3 runs 14 residues. Per the germline V gene, CDR1 is KGHSH and CDR2 is LQKENI. V was pared by 6 bases and J by 3 bases, with 7 bases of the junction left unmatched. CDR3 bases: TGTGCCAGCTCTCTGTACACAGGGGACACTGAAGCTTTCTTT. Translating it yields CASSLYTGDTEAFF.

This clone came up once. The junction shows a germline mismatch at one end, possibly a read error. V is TRBV10-3 and J is TRBJ2-6; perhaps TRBD2 as D (5 bases). Germline CDR1 reads ENHRY; CDR2 reads SYGVKD. This CDR3 contains 14 residues. The CDR3 sequence: CAITREPGANVLTF. In DNA, the CDR3 is TGTGCCATCACTCGGGAACCTGGAGCCAACGTCCTGACTTTC.

In DNA form, the CDR3 reads TGTGCCAGCAGCTTAGTTCCTAGCGGGGGGGCCAATGAGCAGTTCTTC. Protein: CASSLVPSGGANEQFF. The gene calls are TRBV7-2 and TRBJ2-1; 12 bases map to TRBD2. The CDR3 spans 16 residues. Looked up from germline, CDR1 is SGHTA and CDR2 is FQGNSA. The trim removed 1 base at V and 6 bases at J, leaving 4 bases unmatched. The whole variable domain, remainder taken from reference TRBV7-2 and TRBJ2-1, is GAGVSQSPSNKVTEKGKDVELRCDPISGHTALYWYRQSLGQGLEFLIYFQGNSAPDKSGLPSDRFSAERTGGSVSTLTIQRTQQEDSAVYLCASSLVPSGGANEQFFGPGTRLTVL.

The table lists this clone with a few counts. The sample has other DNA sequences that encode this CDR3 too. V and J are TRBV6-6 and TRBJ1-5; D unclear. Germline V gives CDR1 MNHNY, CDR2 SVGAGI (reference sequence). V was trimmed by 5 bases and J by 5 bases, leaving 4 bases between them. This CDR3 has 11 residues. CDR3 in amino acids: CASSRDQPQHF. CDR3 coding DNA: TGTGCCAGCAGTCGGGATCAGCCCCAGCATTTT.

The chain joins TRBV29-1 to TRBJ1-4; a possible D gene is TRBD1 (6 bases). Germline lookup yields CDR1 SQVTM and CDR2 ANQGSEA. V was shortened by 7 bases and J by 7 bases, with 19 bases between the two germline ends. The CDR3 extends over 14 amino acids. CDR3 sequence (DNA): TGCAGCGCTGGGGAGGGGGGATCGTCTGAAAAACTGTTTTTT. Translated, it gives CSAGEGGSSEKLFF.

The rearrangement joins TRBV13 to TRBJ2-2; 9 bases are shared with TRBD2. V gave up 3 bases and J gave up 5 bases; unmatched junction bases: 4. There are 15 residues in the CDR3. Looked up from germline, CDR1 is PRHDT and CDR2 is FYEKMQ (reference sequence). DNA of the CDR3: TGTGCCAGCAGCTTTCAAGCGGGGGGAACCGGGGAGCTGTTTTTT. It specifies CASSFQAGGTGELFF.

The chain is built from TRBV11-1 and TRBJ1-2; D unclear. V lost 2 bases and J 6 bases, leaving 10 bases between the germline ends. Germline values: CDR1 SGHAT, CDR2 FQDESV (reference sequence). This CDR3 comprises 13 residues. CDR3 sequence: CASSLRFSDGYTF. CDR3 bases: TGTGCCAGCAGCTTAAGATTTTCGGATGGCTACACCTTC.

V is TRBV5-1 and J is TRBJ1-1, with unresolved D. The CDR3 has 12 residues. Per germline, CDR1 SGHRS and CDR2 YFSETQ. The V end lost 3 bases, the J end lost 4 bases, and 7 bases lay between the germline ends. The CDR3 reads CASSSGFTEAFF. The CDR3 DNA reads as TGCGCCAGCAGCTCAGGATTCACTGAAGCTTTCTTT.

This clone is a singleton in its sample. This rearrangement joins TRBV15 to TRBJ2-2; 7 bases match TRBD2. Germline V gives CDR1 LNHNV, CDR2 YYDKDF (reference sequence). This CDR3 comprises 16 residues. Trimming cost V 5 bases and J 1 base; bases outside gene matches: 7. CDR3 nucleotides: TGTGCCACCAGCCCGAGGCGGGGGTTGAACACCGGGGAGCTGTTTTTT. Its protein is CATSPRRGLNTGELFF.

This sequence joins TRBV6-1 and TRBJ2-7; 10 bases fit TRBD1. Germline CDR1 MNHNS, CDR2 SASEGT. With V trimmed by 1 base and J by 7 bases, 13 bases remained unmatched. The CDR3 consists of 17 residues. DNA for the CDR3: TGTGCCAGCAGTGAAGGGGTGTGGGGACAGGGGCTAAAGGAGCAGTACTTC. This codes for CASSEGVWGQGLKEQYF.

The chain employs TRBV11-1 and TRBJ1-1, with 7 bases matching TRBD1. In germline, CDR1 is SGHAT, CDR2 FQDESV (reference sequence). This CDR3 has 14 residues. V trimming: 6 bases; J trimming: 1 base; junction bases outside the gene matches: 5. CDR3 sequence reads: CASRAGTANTEAFF. The CDR3 DNA reads TGTGCCAGCAGGGCCGGGACAGCGAACACTGAAGCTTTCTTT.

This clone was picked up a small number of times. The rearrangement links TRBV7-6 to TRBJ1-1, with D possibly matching TRBD1 (6 bases). The CDR3 has 15 residues. The V end lost 0 bases, the J end lost 4 bases, and 12 bases lay between the germline ends. Germline V gives CDR1 SGHVS, CDR2 FNYEAQ. The CDR3 protein is CASSLAQGSVTEAFF. In DNA form, the CDR3 reads TGTGCCAGCAGCTTAGCCCAGGGGTCGGTCACTGAAGCTTTCTTT.

The gene calls are TRBV2 and TRBJ2-5; weak D call: TRBD2 (6 bases). V lost 6 bases and J lost 4, with 12 bases in between. The V gene's germline CDR1 is SNHLY and CDR2 FYNNEI. The CDR3 is 13 residues long. This CDR3 is CASSEARGETQYF. CDR3 DNA sequence: TGTGCCAGCAGCGAGGCGCGGGGAGAGACCCAGTACTTC.

The V and J genes are TRBV10-3 and TRBJ2-6; possibly TRBD1 for D (5 bases). The CDR3 loop spans 14 amino acids. CDR1 and CDR2 (germline): ENHRY, SYGVKD. The V end lost 10 bases, the J end lost 0 bases, and 10 bases lay between the germline ends. CDR3 DNA sequence: TGTGCCACCACAGGCGGCTCTGGGGCCAACGTCCTGACTTTC. This gives the protein CATTGGSGANVLTF.

The chain joins TRBV11-2 to TRBJ2-3, with 9 bases fitting TRBD2. The CDR3 covers 17 residues. Germline loops: CDR1 SGHAT, CDR2 FQNNGV. The V and J ends lost 3 bases and 6 bases, in that order; junction bases with no gene match: 13. For the CDR3, the DNA is TGTGCCAGCAGCTTGCAAATTGTGTCTAGCGGGGCCGATACGCAGTATTTT. The encoded protein is CASSLQIVSSGADTQYF. Full variable domain (rest looked up from reference TRBV11-2 and TRBJ2-3): EAGVAQSPRYKIIEKRQSVAFWCNPISGHATLYWYQQILGQGPKLLIQFQNNGVVDDSQLPKDRFSAERLKGVDSTLKIQPAKLEDSAVYLCASSLQIVSSGADTQYFGPGTRLTVL.

The gene calls are TRBV25-1 and TRBJ2-7; no definite D call. Germline CDR1 and CDR2: MGHDK and SYGVNS. V dropped 3 bases and J dropped 6 bases, with 3 bases sitting between them. The CDR3 spans 10 residues. The DNA for the CDR3 is TGTGCCAGCAGTGATAGCGAGCAGTACTTC. Protein: CASSDSEQYF.

The rearrangement links TRBV11-2 to TRBJ1-2; D gene uncertain. There are 16 residues in the CDR3. V was clipped by 2 bases and J by 2 bases, with 15 bases between them. In germline, CDR1 is SGHAT, CDR2 FQNNGV. The CDR3 is CASSLIFVEGNYGYTF. CDR3 DNA: TGTGCCAGCAGCTTAATTTTTGTCGAGGGAAACTATGGCTACACCTTC.

The rearrangement links TRBV29-1 to TRBJ2-5; TRBD2 aligns across 9 bases. This CDR3 is built from 13 residues. Germline CDR1 SQVTM, CDR2 ANQGSEA. V was pared by 4 bases and J by 5 bases, with 5 bases of the junction left unmatched. The CDR3 region is CSVGGGAFETQYF. CDR3 coding DNA: TGCAGCGTTGGCGGGGGGGCCTTTGAGACCCAGTACTTC.

This clone was recorded once. The chain couples TRBV5-1 to TRBJ2-7; D may be TRBD2 (6 bases). V lost 3 bases and J lost 3, with 16 bases in between. Germline CDR1 reads SGHRS; CDR2 reads YFSETQ. The CDR3 consists of 15 residues. CDR3 amino acids: CASSSTGTRDYEQYF. CDR3 nucleotides: TGCGCCAGCAGCTCAACCGGGACTCGGGACTACGAGCAGTACTTC.

CDR3 region: CASSPQTESYEQYF. In DNA, the CDR3 is TGTGCCAGCTCACCACAGACAGAGTCCTACGAGCAGTACTTC. The rearrangement joins TRBV18 to TRBJ2-7; possible D gene TRBD1, 5 bases. V was trimmed by 1 base and J by 1 base, leaving 8 bases between them. This CDR3 region has 14 residues. Germline V gene lookup returns CDR1 KGHSH and CDR2 LQKENI.

This chain joins TRBV7-3 and TRBJ2-2; D remains unclear. The CDR3 extends over 14 amino acids. From germline, CDR1 is SGHTA and CDR2 FQGTGA. Deletions cut 5 bases from V and 3 bases from J, with 10 bases between. Written as DNA, the CDR3 is TGTGCCAGCAGCCCCATAGTGGACACCGGGGAGCTGTTTTTT. It translates to CASSPIVDTGELFF.

This clone occurred a few times. The J gene is TRBJ1-2, the V gene TRBV12-5, with TRBD1 as a possible D gene (6 bases). Trimming shortened V by 6 bases and J by 4 bases, and 12 bases separated the two germline ends. The CDR3 length is 13 residues. Germline V gene lookup returns CDR1 LGHNT and CDR2 FRNRAP. CDR3 amino acids: CASGSTGSYGYTF. CDR3 coding DNA: TGTGCTAGTGGGTCGACAGGTTCCTATGGCTACACCTTC.